These 13 T cell receptor beta chains were sequenced from one sample in a study of shared clonotypes between healthy human individuals (dated by TCRdb to the early 2020s). Library preparation employed the immunoSEQ multiplex PCR assay. TCRdb provides this immuneACCESS table in a form limited to in-frame rearrangements. Some clones are lacking; in checked studies, under half of them reflect an unresolved V gene, and why the rest are absent is not known. The sample table records approximately 980,000 clones; about three quarters of these occur just once. Jointly, the top ten make up about 1.5% of the sample. Sequencing input: memory CD4+ T cells sorted from blood. The cell subset or site label on this specimen signifies: CD45RA-negative fraction. The receptors here all came from a man between 18 and 29 years old in good health.

As regards this clone: The same CDR3 arises from other DNA sequences in this sample as well. This chain connects TRBV5-1 to TRBJ2-5, with 7 positions matching TRBD1. The CDR3 extends over 14 amino acids. Trimming removed 2 bases from V and 2 bases from J; junction bases left unmatched: 3. CDR1 is SGHRS, CDR2 YFSETQ, per germline. CDR3 coding DNA: TGCGCCAGCAGCTTAGGACAGGCGCAAGAGACCCAGTACTTC. Translation: CASSLGQAQETQYF.

The CDR3 sequence is CASREGPIRYGYTF. The CDR3 region has the DNA TGTGCCAGCAGAGAGGGTCCGATCCGATATGGCTACACCTTC. The genes are TRBV2 and TRBJ1-2, with no clear D. The germline gives CDR1 SNHLY, CDR2 FYNNEI. This CDR3 is built from 14 residues. V lost 6 bases, J lost 5 bases, and 16 bases lay in between.

The CDR3 sequence is CASSRQGSEQYF. As DNA, the CDR3 is TGCGCCAGCAGCCGACAGGGTTCCGAGCAGTACTTC. V is TRBV5-1 and J is TRBJ2-7; 7 bases are shared with TRBD1. V dropped 4 bases and J dropped 6; count of bases not matched to a gene: 4. From germline, CDR1 is SGHRS and CDR2 YFSETQ. The CDR3 has 12 residues.

The J gene is TRBJ1-4, the V gene TRBV19; no definite D call. The CDR3 is 14 residues long. With 6 bases removed from V and 3 bases from J, the gap between germline ends came to 11 bases. CDR1 and CDR2 (germline): LNHDA, SQIVND (reference sequence). The CDR3 DNA reads TGTGCCAGTAGAGATGCAGGTCCTAATGAAAAACTGTTTTTT. Translating it yields CASRDAGPNEKLFF.

J is TRBJ1-5 and V is TRBV18, with 7 bases aligning to TRBD1. This CDR3 has 15 amino acids. CDR1 KGHSH and CDR2 LQKENI come from the germline V gene. The junction had 6 bases not matched to a gene; V was cut back by 2 bases and J by 5 bases. The CDR3 nucleotides read TGTGCCAGCTCACCAAAACAGGGGTTACATCAGCCCCAGCATTTT. This encodes CASSPKQGLHQPQHF. The complete variable domain, with remaining parts taken from reference TRBV18 and TRBJ1-5, reads NAGVMQNPRHLVRRRGQEARLRCSPMKGHSHVYWYRQLPEEGLKFMVYLQKENIIDESGMPKERFSAEFPKEGPSILRIQQVVRGDSAAYFCASSPKQGLHQPQHFGDGTRLSIL.

This chain connects TRBV28 to TRBJ1-4; the match to TRBD1 covers 9 bases. The trim removed 7 bases at V and 8 bases at J, leaving 11 bases unmatched. CDR3 length: 15 residues. Germline assignment: CDR1 MDHEN and CDR2 SYDVKM. The DNA of the CDR3 is TGTGCCAGCAACCAGATGACAGGGGGTCGGGAAAAACTGTTTTTT. This translates into CASNQMTGGREKLFF.

The V call is TRBV7-9, the J call TRBJ2-5; D call uncertain. With 6 bases removed from V and 3 bases from J, the gap between germline ends came to 11 bases. CDR3 length: 13 amino acids. Germline V gene data show CDR1 as SEHNR and CDR2 as FQNEAQ (reference sequence). This CDR3 is CASSRLGEETQYF. The CDR3 DNA is TGTGCCAGCAGTCGATTGGGTGAAGAGACCCAGTACTTC.

The genes are TRBV7-2 and TRBJ2-7; TRBD1 aligns across 8 bases. The V gene's germline CDR1 is SGHTA and CDR2 FQGNSA. There are 16 residues in the CDR3. V shed 0 bases, J shed 6 bases, and the junction held 10 bases outside the gene matches. The CDR3, as DNA: TGTGCCAGCAGCTTAGCGCTTTTTCAGGGGGCAACCGAGCAGTACTTC. Translating it yields CASSLALFQGATEQYF.

This clone was recorded a few times. This chain joins TRBV28 and TRBJ1-1; D gene ambiguous. Trimming removed 4 bases at V and 5 bases at J, with 8 bases between. The germline V gene has CDR1 MDHEN and CDR2 SYDVKM. This CDR3 is 12 amino acids long. CDR3 region: CASSSTRTEAFF. The CDR3 region has the DNA TGTGCCAGCAGTTCGACAAGAACTGAAGCTTTCTTT.

J is TRBJ2-3 and V is TRBV30; TRBD2 matches 7 bases. V lost 4 bases, J lost 4 bases, and 5 bases stayed unmatched. The CDR3 spans 13 residues. Germline lookup yields CDR1 GTSNPN and CDR2 SVGIG (reference sequence). This chain's CDR3 is CAWTPGGSDTQYF. The CDR3 DNA follows: TGTGCCTGGACTCCCGGGGGGTCAGATACGCAGTATTTT.

This clone came up a few times. The chain has TRBV2 and TRBJ2-3; D unclear. Trimming left V 6 bases short and J 2 bases short, with 6 bases between. The CDR3 covers 12 residues. Germline CDR1 reads SNHLY; CDR2 reads FYNNEI. The CDR3 loop reads CASRQLTDTQYF. In DNA, the CDR3 is TGTGCCAGCAGACAACTCACAGATACGCAGTATTTT.

The V call is TRBV7-2, the J call TRBJ1-1; D remains ambiguous. CDR1 is SGHTA, CDR2 FQGNSA, per germline. V lost 0 bases and J 10 bases, leaving 9 bases between the germline ends. This CDR3 is built from 12 residues. As DNA, the CDR3 is TGTGCCAGCAGCTTAGCGACCGCTATAGCTTTCTTT. Translated: CASSLATAIAFF.

This clone was seen once. The chain is built from TRBV7-2 and TRBJ2-7, with 8 bases lining up with TRBD2. Germline V gives CDR1 SGHTA, CDR2 FQGNSA. This CDR3 has 16 amino acids. V dropped 4 bases and J dropped 5; count of bases not matched to a gene: 13. The CDR3 reads CASSSGAGVPVNEQYF. CDR3 sequence (DNA): TGTGCCAGCAGCTCAGGAGCGGGGGTCCCGGTAAACGAGCAGTACTTC.